The entry below describes one T cell receptor (beta chain). Its antigen is still unknown. No much larger clone exists at a distance of one base, and base qualities are not known. The time point label corresponds to: about 28 days (+/-7) after the second vaccine dose. AZD1222 recipients given second doses at about 4 weeks or at about 12 weeks were pooled, since spike-specific TCR depth and breadth were not found to differ between the two schedules. Vaccinee samples were obtained from the UK trials COV001 and COV002, which included a single-blind randomized controlled phase 2/3 trial of AZD1222 (ChAdOx1 nCoV-19) in healthy adults. For TCRbeta chain sequencing, PBMC samples were collected from trial participants at day 0 and at day 28 after the second dose. This sample was included in a study of T cell responses to AZD1222 COVID-19 vaccine listed by TCRdb under 2021. As for the study more broadly: A total of approximately 240 trial participants underwent TCR sequencing, of whom around 200 received two doses of AZD1222 and some 25 received two doses of the MenACWY control vaccine. Enrollment into the trials was organized by age into subgroups of 18-55, 56-69 and 70-plus years, and those subgroups contained 148, 28 and 57 TCR-sequenced participants, respectively.

On the study overall, not on this receptor specifically: After two AZD1222 doses, both the breadth and the depth of spike-specific TCRs were significantly higher than at day 0 and than in MenACWY recipients. Reportedly, close to half of the unique spike-specific TCRs recognized epitopes lying outside the regions that are mutated in the B.1.351 and B.1.1.7 variants. The whole spike protein was spanned by vaccine-associated CD4 TCRs, and dominant responses were seen in regions 160-218 and 743-854. Only a handful of AZD1222 recipients were SARS-CoV-2 seropositive at baseline, limiting conclusions about previously exposed vaccinees. Because no samples from the day 14 peak response were available, repertoires could be characterized only after the peak T cell response. The 56-69-year group was small, and its depth increase did not reach significance, likely because of low power. Participants were mostly white British, with more females than males. The authors suggested clonal diversity may have been underestimated.

V sheds 3 bases and J sheds 6 bases, leaving 11 bases between their ends. For CDR1 and CDR2, the germline V gene lists SNHLY and FYNNEI. From the cysteine up to the phenylalanine, the CDR3 has a length of 13 residues. This entry keeps only the CDR3 DNA: 39 bases, framed from base 1. The CDR3 regions of human TCRbeta chains were analyzed by immunosequencing. On the authors' methods: Repertoire TCRs were matched against a reference library of SARS-CoV-2-specific TCRs generated with the MIRA antigen-specificity platform. Breadth was defined as the fraction of unique TCRs that were SARS-CoV-2-associated. Depth was defined as the fraction of total T cells that were SARS-CoV-2-associated. Using the MIRA data, each spike-specific TCR was assigned both to the spike region to which the TCR was reactive and to a CD4 or CD8 class. Log10-transformed breadth and depth values were compared by one-way ANOVA with Sidak's multiple comparisons tests. TCRdb retrieved this table from immuneACCESS and kept in-frame rearrangements only. Not all clones are present; in checked studies, unresolved V genes account for under half, and no reason is known for the remainder. That table gives V, J and clone size, and the DNA gave D and trimming. The sample table lists roughly 80,000 clones, about nine tenths of them with a count of one. The ten largest clones add up to about 5% of the sample.

The sequence was obtained from an adult who received the AZD1222 COVID-19 vaccine. The starting material was peripheral blood, obtained 28 days after the second AZD1222 dose. The rearrangement joined TRBV2 to TRBJ1-1, with TRBD1 tentatively as D gene (5 bases match). The DNA sequence follows: TGTGCCAGCAGTGAGACAGAAAAGGCTGAAGCTTTCTTT. This yields the protein CASSETEKAEAFF.